These 16 T cell receptor beta chains were all obtained from the same sample, sequenced in a study of blood T cells in healthy people across ages. The use of a sample-barcoded 5' primer and a J-beta primer mix characterized a second PCR of roughly 6 to 11 cycles. TCRdb independently ran MiXCR on the 5' RACE reads; one entry per CDR3 protein. Of 540,000 or so distinct CDR3 sequences in the sample, around 24% are singletons; the top ten hold around 10%. This sample was shared with a second study, whose subject was T cells of mothers and their children.

Sequencing was carried out using blood. The receptors were sampled from a boy between 10 and 17 years old in good health.

This clonotype was counted a few times. The rearrangement uses TRBV6-2 or TRBV6-3 and TRBJ2-5; no clear D gene. Germline-derived CDR1 and CDR2 are MNHEY and SVGEGT. V was trimmed by 4 bases and J by 2 bases, leaving 8 bases between them. There are 13 residues in the CDR3. The CDR3 spells CASSSVPQETQYF. As DNA, the CDR3 is TGTGCCAGCAGTTCGGTTCCTCAAGAGACCCAGTACTTC.

V and J are TRBV24-1 and TRBJ2-1; 10 bases agree with TRBD2. Germline assignment: CDR1 KGHDR and CDR2 SFDVKD. This CDR3 region has 16 residues. Losses at the gene ends were 3 bases for V and 4 bases for J; bases not matched to a gene: 5. CDR3 DNA: TGTGCCACCAGTGATGCTTTAGCGGGGGGATACAATGAGCAGTTCTTC. Amino acid sequence: CATSDALAGGYNEQFF.

This clonotype has just a few counts. The chain carries TRBV27 and TRBJ2-1; 7 bases match TRBD2. This CDR3 region has 15 residues. CDR1 and CDR2 from the germline V gene are MNHEY and SMNVEV (reference sequence). The trim removed 3 bases at V and 6 bases at J, leaving 8 bases unmatched. This chain's CDR3 is CASSFGRGVRNEQFF. The CDR3 DNA reads TGTGCCAGCAGTTTTGGGAGGGGAGTTCGCAATGAGCAGTTCTTC.

This clonotype was observed a few times. Given the absence of the conserved phenylalanine or tryptophan at the CDR3 end, a read error is likely. The rearrangement joins TRBV4-1 to TRBJ1-1, with TRBD1 as a possible D gene (5 bases). Germline V gives CDR1 MGHRA, CDR2 YSYEKL. This CDR3 region has 15 residues. The germline V and J ends were trimmed by 2 bases and 5 bases, with 15 bases remaining between them. The CDR3 sequence: CASSQPLQGVTEAFS. The CDR3 DNA is TGCGCCAGCAGCCAACCCCTCCAAGGGGTGACTGAAGCTTTCTCT.

The table lists this clonotype with a few counts. V and J are TRBV7-2 and TRBJ1-1, with D possibly TRBD1 on 5 matching bases. V lost 5 bases and J lost 4, with 14 bases in between. The CDR3 consists of 14 residues. Germline V lookup: CDR1 SGHTA, CDR2 FQGNSA. The CDR3 spells CASSLQTGTTEAFF. The CDR3 DNA reads TGTGCCAGCAGCCTACAAACTGGGACCACTGAAGCTTTCTTT.

This clonotype has a count of ten or more. Here the CDR3 DNA reads TGTGCCACCAGTGATTTGCGGACAAGGGCTAGCGGGGGCCCTAGCACAGATACGCAGTATTTT. As protein: CATSDLRTRASGGPSTDTQYF. The chain joins TRBV24-1 to TRBJ2-3; 10 bases fit TRBD2. Germline V gene data show CDR1 as KGHDR and CDR2 as SFDVKD. The CDR3 runs 21 residues. V lost 0 bases, J lost 0 bases, and 14 bases stayed unmatched.

J is TRBJ2-5 and V is TRBV29-1; possibly TRBD1 for D (6 bases). Germline V gene data show CDR1 as SQVTM and CDR2 as ANQGSEA. The CDR3 extends over 14 amino acids. Trimming stripped 3 bases from V and 3 bases from J, with 14 bases between. The CDR3 DNA reads TGCAGCGTTGATGGCAGGGGCGTGAAAGAGACCCAGTACTTC. Residues: CSVDGRGVKETQYF.

This clonotype was recorded a few times. This chain links TRBV24-1 with TRBJ2-5; TRBD2 agrees at 11 bases. TRBJ2-1 explains the end of the DNA better; the J call may be wrong. There are 17 residues in the CDR3. The germline V gene has CDR1 KGHDR and CDR2 SFDVKD. The CDR3 region has the DNA TGTGCCACCAGTGACCTACCACTAGCGGGAGACCGCAATGAGCAGTTCTTC. Translated: CATSDLPLAGDRNEQFF.

CDR3 amino acids: CASSQGVEPQHF. DNA of the CDR3: TGCGCCAGCAGCCAGGGGGTGGAGCCCCAGCATTTT. This chain uses TRBV4-1 with TRBJ1-5, with D tentatively TRBD1 (5 bases). The CDR3 spans 12 residues. The V and J ends lost 3 bases and 8 bases respectively, with 8 bases between them. Germline V CDR1 and CDR2: MGHRA, YSYEKL.

This clonotype was counted a few times. Germline is not matched at one junction end, which may reflect a read error. As DNA, the CDR3 is TGCGCCAGCAGCCAAGTCGCTTCTGGACAGGAGACCTACGAGCAGTGCTTC. Translation: CASSQVASGQETYEQCF. The chain recombines TRBV4-3 with TRBJ2-7; 7 nucleotides line up with TRBD1. The CDR3 sequence is 17 residues long. Germline V gives CDR1 LGHNA, CDR2 YSLEER.

This clonotype was detected only a few times. CDR3 loop: CASSKGGSYNEQFF. The DNA for the CDR3 is TGTGCCAGCAGCAAGGGAGGGTCTTACAATGAGCAGTTCTTC. The V call is TRBV21-1, the J call TRBJ2-1. TRBV21-1 is a pseudogene locus. This CDR3 has 14 residues.

CDR3 sequence: CASSDRAQETQYF. The CDR3 coding sequence is TGTGCCAGCAGTGACAGGGCGCAAGAGACCCAGTACTTC. The chain employs TRBV5-6 and TRBJ2-7, with 7 bases identical to TRBD1. The closer fit of TRBJ2-5 to the DNA end suggests the J call may be wrong. The CDR3 spans 13 residues. CDR1 SGHDT and CDR2 YYEEEE come from the germline V gene.

This clonotype was counted a few times. The CDR3 spells CASSMGQVSTDTQYF. The CDR3 region has the DNA TGTGCCAGCAGTATGGGGCAGGTTAGCACAGATACGCAGTATTTT. J is TRBJ2-3 and V is TRBV6-5, with D maybe TRBD1 (5 bases). Germline V gene data show CDR1 as MNHEY and CDR2 as SVGAGI. The CDR3 spans 15 residues. V was shortened by 5 bases and J by 0 bases, with 12 bases between the two germline ends.

This clonotype turned up a few times. The chain has TRBV7-2 and TRBJ2-7; 7 nucleotides agree with TRBD2. The CDR3 consists of 14 residues. J gave up 5 bases and V 4 bases, and 8 bases lay outside the gene matches. CDR1 is SGHTA, CDR2 FQGNSA, per germline. The CDR3 loop reads CASSYHGLVNEQYF. The DNA of the CDR3 is TGTGCCAGCAGCTACCACGGACTAGTAAACGAGCAGTACTTC.

The chain recombines TRBV27 with TRBJ2-4; tentatively, D is TRBD2 (5 bases). The CDR3 extends over 15 amino acids. V shed 3 bases and J shed 2 bases, with 11 bases lying between them. Germline CDR1 MNHEY, CDR2 SMNVEV (reference sequence). The CDR3 DNA reads as TGTGCCAGCAGTTTGGATTGGGAGTCCAAAAACATTCAGTACTTC. Its translation: CASSLDWESKNIQYF.

The rearrangement joins TRBV6-5 to TRBJ1-4, with D perhaps matching TRBD1 (6 bases). The germline CDR1 and CDR2 sequences are MNHEY and SVGAGI. Trimming stripped 5 bases from V and 5 bases from J, with 15 bases between. This CDR3 region has 15 residues. The CDR3 loop is CASSRGGIENEKLFF. CDR3 DNA: TGTGCCAGCAGTAGAGGGGGGATTGAGAATGAAAAACTGTTTTTT.